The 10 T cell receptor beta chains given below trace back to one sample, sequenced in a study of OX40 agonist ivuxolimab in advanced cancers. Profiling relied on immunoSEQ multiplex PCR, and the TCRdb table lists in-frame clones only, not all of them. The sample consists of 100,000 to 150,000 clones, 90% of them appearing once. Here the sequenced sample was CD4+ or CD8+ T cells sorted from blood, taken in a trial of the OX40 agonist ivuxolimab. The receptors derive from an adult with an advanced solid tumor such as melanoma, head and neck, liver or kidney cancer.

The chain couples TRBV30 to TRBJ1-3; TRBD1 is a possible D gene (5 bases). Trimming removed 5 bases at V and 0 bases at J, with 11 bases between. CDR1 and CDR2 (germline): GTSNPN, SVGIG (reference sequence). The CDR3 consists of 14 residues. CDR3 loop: CAWDGALSGNTIYF. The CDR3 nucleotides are TGTGCCTGGGACGGGGCCCTCTCTGGAAACACCATATATTTT.

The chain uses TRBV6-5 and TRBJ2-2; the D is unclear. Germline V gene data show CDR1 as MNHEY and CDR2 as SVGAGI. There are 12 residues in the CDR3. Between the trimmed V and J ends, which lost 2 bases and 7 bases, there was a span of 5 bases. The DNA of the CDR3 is TGTGCCAGCAGTTACGGGGTCGGGGAGCTGTTTTTT. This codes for CASSYGVGELFF.

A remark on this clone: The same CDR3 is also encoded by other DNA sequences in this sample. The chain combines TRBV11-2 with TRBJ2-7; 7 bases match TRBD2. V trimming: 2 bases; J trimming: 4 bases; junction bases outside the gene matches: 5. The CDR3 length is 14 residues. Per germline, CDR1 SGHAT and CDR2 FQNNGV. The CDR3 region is CASSLSDGGYEQYF. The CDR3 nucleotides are TGTGCCAGCAGCTTAAGTGACGGGGGGTACGAGCAGTACTTC.

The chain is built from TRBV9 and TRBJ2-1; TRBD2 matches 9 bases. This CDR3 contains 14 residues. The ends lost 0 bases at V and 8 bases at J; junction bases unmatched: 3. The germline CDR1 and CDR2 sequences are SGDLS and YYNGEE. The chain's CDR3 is CASSVARTSDEQFF. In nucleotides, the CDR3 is TGTGCCAGCAGCGTAGCGCGGACTAGCGATGAGCAGTTCTTC.

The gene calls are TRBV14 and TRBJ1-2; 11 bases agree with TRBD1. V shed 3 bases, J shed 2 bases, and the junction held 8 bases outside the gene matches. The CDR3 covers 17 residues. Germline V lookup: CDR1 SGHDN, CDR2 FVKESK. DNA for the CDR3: TGTGCCAGCAGCCACCGGGACAGGGGGTATCCGAACTATGGCTACACCTTC. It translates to CASSHRDRGYPNYGYTF.

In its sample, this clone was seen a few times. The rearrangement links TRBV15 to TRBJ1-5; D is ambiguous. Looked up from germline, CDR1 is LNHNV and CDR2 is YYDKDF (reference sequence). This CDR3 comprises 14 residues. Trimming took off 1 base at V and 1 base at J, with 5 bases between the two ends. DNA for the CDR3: TGTGCCACCAGCAGAGCCTCGAGCAATCAGCCCCAGCATTTT. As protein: CATSRASSNQPQHF.

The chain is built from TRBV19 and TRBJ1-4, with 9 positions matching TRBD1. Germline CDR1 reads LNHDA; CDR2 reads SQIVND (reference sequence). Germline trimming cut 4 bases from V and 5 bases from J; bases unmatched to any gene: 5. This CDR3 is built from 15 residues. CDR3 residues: CASSTSTGGNEKLFF. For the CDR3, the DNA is TGTGCCAGTAGTACCTCGACAGGGGGGAATGAAAAACTGTTTTTT. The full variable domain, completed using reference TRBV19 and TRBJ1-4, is DGGITQSPKYLFRKEGQNVTLSCEQNLNHDAMYWYRQDPGQGLRLIYYSQIVNDFQKGDIAEGYSVSREKKESFPLTVTSAQKNPTAFYLCASSTSTGGNEKLFFGSGTQLSVL.

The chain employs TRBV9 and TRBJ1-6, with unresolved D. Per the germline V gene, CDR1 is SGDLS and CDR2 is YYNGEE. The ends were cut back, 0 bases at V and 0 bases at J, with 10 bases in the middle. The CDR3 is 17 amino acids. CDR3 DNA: TGTGCCAGCAGCGTAGCTACGGGGAGCTCCTATAATTCACCCCTCCACTTT. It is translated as CASSVATGSSYNSPLHF.

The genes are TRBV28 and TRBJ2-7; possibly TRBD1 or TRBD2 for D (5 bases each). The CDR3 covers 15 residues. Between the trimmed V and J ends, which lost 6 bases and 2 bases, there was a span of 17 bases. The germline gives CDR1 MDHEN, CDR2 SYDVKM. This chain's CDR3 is CASSQPGGVPYEQYF. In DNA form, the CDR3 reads TGTGCCAGCAGCCAACCTGGGGGAGTACCCTACGAGCAGTACTTC.

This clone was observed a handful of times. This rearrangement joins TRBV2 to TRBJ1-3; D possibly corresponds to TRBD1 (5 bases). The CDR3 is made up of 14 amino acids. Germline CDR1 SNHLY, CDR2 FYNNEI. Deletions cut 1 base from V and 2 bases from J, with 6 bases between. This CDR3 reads CASSEVRAGNTIYF. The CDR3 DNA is TGTGCCAGCAGTGAAGTCAGGGCTGGAAACACCATATATTTT.